The clone carrying this T cell receptor (beta chain) was counted only a few times. Its antigen is still unknown. These data belong to a study of T cells after yellow fever vaccination. Study-wide results and caveats: Abundant bulk-population clonotypes could contaminate the FACS-sorted repertoires. Subsequent booster samples again held most clones from primary vaccination (96% CD4, approximately 85% CD8). Weaker overall, the secondary response nonetheless peaked faster (day 5 versus 15). Only a small proportion of the clonotypes turned up in both the CD4 and the CD8 compartments, likely arising from convergent recombination.

A single record per CDR3 protein comes from TCRdb applying MiXCR to the 5' RACE reads. This sample has about 400,000 distinct CDR3 sequences, with around a tenth found just once. The CDR3 is 15 residues long. V dropped 4 bases and J dropped 0 bases, with 11 bases sitting between them. Germline assignment: CDR1 SGHRS and CDR2 YFSETQ. Sequencing was performed on PBMCs, taken on the day of the first yellow fever vaccination. This receptor was identified in a man aged 18 to 30 who received the YFV17D yellow fever vaccine. The V gene is TRBV5-1, the J gene TRBJ1-3; no definite D call. CDR3 sequence reads: CASSASGFSGNTIYF. The DNA of the CDR3 is TGCGCCAGCAGCGCCTCAGGATTCTCTGGAAACACCATATATTTT.